Listed below are T cell receptor beta chains from one sample, sequenced in a study of blood T cell repertoires in COVID-19. TCRdb's copy holds only in-frame clones and misses some; the assay was immunoSEQ multiplex PCR. The table lists 160,000 or so clones, 75% to 85% of them singletons. Sequenced material: peripheral blood. The source is a human donor in a cohort sampled during active COVID-19. CDR3s leave out the opening cysteine and the closing phenylalanine or tryptophan. Fields, in order: clone size, V gene, CDR3 protein. Rows may omit the clone size; those that give it use once, few, many or a size class.

clone_size: .; v_call: TRBV7-8; cdr3_aa: ASSASRTGGPRDTQY
clone_size: few; v_call: TRBV30; cdr3_aa: AWRGAHEQF
clone_size: once; v_call: TRBV9; cdr3_aa: ASSVVGVPPDEQY
clone_size: .; v_call: TRBV27; cdr3_aa: ASSLALGTGAAGELF
clone_size: .; v_call: TRBV9; cdr3_aa: ASSLLVSYNEQF
clone_size: .; v_call: TRBV19; cdr3_aa: ASSIFRGGETQY
clone_size: .; v_call: TRBV14; cdr3_aa: ASSQDWRGAFVRTEAF
clone_size: .; v_call: TRBV5-1; cdr3_aa: ASSTTSGGGDTGELF
clone_size: .; v_call: TRBV18; cdr3_aa: ASSPIQGNTGELF
clone_size: .; v_call: TRBV27; cdr3_aa: ASSQRGNSQETQY
clone_size: .; v_call: TRBV10-3; cdr3_aa: AISSQGTGENEQY
clone_size: .; v_call: TRBV6-6; cdr3_aa: ASSPYRARGPLTSTDTQY
clone_size: .; v_call: TRBV7-2; cdr3_aa: ASSFGTGWLSTEAF
clone_size: .; v_call: TRBV10-3; cdr3_aa: ATQGGQGFEAF
clone_size: .; v_call: TRBV19; cdr3_aa: ASSIVRALNNEQF
clone_size: many; v_call: TRBV6-5; cdr3_aa: ASSIGTTYEQY
clone_size: .; v_call: TRBV6-2/TRBV6-3; cdr3_aa: ASNPLAGGEQY
clone_size: .; v_call: TRBV18; cdr3_aa: ASSPGQNTEAF
clone_size: .; v_call: TRBV7-2; cdr3_aa: ASSPGDRGNEQF
clone_size: few; v_call: TRBV19; cdr3_aa: ASSLSRAYEQY
clone_size: .; v_call: TRBV27; cdr3_aa: ASSRRQGPYEQY
clone_size: .; v_call: TRBV18; cdr3_aa: ASSPTTGQIMNTEAF
clone_size: .; v_call: TRBV6-2/TRBV6-3; cdr3_aa: ASSYSIGTFYEQY
clone_size: .; v_call: TRBV9; cdr3_aa: ASSPTWDSRSF
clone_size: .; v_call: TRBV6-2/TRBV6-3; cdr3_aa: ASSLYRANEQY